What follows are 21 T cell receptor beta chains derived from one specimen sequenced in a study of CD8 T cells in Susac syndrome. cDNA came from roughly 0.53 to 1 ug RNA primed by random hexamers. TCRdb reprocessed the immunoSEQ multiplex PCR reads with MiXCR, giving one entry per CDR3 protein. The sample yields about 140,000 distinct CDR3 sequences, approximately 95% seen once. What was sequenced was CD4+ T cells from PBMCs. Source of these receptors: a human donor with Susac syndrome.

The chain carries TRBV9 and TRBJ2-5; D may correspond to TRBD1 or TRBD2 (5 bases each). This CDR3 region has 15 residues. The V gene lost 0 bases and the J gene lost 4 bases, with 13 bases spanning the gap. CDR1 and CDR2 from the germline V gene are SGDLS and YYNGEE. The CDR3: CASSVGEGIGETQYF. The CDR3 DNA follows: TGTGCCAGCAGCGTAGGTGAGGGGATAGGAGAGACCCAGTACTTC.

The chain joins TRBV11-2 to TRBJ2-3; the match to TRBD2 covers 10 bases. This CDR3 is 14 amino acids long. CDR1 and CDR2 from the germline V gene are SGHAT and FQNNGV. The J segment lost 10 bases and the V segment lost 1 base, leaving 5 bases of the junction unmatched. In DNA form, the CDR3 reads TGTGCCAGCAGCTTAGCCGGCCTAGCGGGGGCGCAGTATTTT. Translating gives CASSLAGLAGAQYF.

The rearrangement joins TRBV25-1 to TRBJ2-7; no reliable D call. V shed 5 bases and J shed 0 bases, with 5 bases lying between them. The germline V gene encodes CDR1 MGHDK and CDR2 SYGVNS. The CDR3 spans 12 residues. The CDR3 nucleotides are TGTGCCAGCAGTCGGAGCTCCTACGAGCAGTACTTC. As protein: CASSRSSYEQYF.

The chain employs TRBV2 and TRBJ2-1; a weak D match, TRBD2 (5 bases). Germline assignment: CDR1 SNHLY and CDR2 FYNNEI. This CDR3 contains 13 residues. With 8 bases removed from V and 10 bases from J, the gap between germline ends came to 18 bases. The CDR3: CASFPRTPGEQFF. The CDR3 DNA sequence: TGTGCCAGCTTCCCGAGGACTCCAGGCGAGCAGTTCTTC.

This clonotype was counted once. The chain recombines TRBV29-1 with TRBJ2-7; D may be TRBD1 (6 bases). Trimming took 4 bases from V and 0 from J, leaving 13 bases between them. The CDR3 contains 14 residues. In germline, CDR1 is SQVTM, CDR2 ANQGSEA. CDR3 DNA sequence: TGCAGCGTTGCGTTCGTGACAGGCTCCTACGAGCAGTACTTC. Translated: CSVAFVTGSYEQYF.

This CDR3 is CASRPPSGGASLETQYF. CDR3 in DNA: TGTGCCAGCAGACCCCCTAGCGGGGGGGCAAGTTTGGAGACCCAGTACTTC. The rearrangement links TRBV2 to TRBJ2-5, with 12 bases fitting TRBD2. The CDR3 is 17 residues long. The V gene's germline CDR1 is SNHLY and CDR2 FYNNEI. Unmatched junction bases numbered 13, after V lost 6 bases and J lost 5 bases.

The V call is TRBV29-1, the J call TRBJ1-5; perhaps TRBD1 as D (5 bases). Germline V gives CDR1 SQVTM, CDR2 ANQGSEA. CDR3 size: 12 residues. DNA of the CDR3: TGCAGTGTCCGAGGGGTGGGCCAGCCCCAGCATTTT. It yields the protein CSVRGVGQPQHF.

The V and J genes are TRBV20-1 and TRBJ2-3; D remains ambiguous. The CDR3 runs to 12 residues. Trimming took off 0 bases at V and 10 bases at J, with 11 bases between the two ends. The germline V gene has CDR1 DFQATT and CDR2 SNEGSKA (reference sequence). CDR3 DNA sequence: TGCAGTGCTAGAGATGCCCAGTGGGCGCAGTATTTT. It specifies CSARDAQWAQYF.

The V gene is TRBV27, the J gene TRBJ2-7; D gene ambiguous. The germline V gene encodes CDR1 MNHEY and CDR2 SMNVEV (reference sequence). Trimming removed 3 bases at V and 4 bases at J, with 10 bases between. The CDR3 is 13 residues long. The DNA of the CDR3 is TGTGCCAGCAGTTTCGGCGGTGGATACGAGCAGTACTTC. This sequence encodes CASSFGGGYEQYF.

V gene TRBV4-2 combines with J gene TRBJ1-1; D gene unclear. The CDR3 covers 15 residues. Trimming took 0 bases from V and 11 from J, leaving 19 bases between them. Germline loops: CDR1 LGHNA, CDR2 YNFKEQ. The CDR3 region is CASSQDDQNWVRAFF. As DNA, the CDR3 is TGTGCCAGCAGCCAAGATGACCAGAATTGGGTTAGGGCTTTCTTT.

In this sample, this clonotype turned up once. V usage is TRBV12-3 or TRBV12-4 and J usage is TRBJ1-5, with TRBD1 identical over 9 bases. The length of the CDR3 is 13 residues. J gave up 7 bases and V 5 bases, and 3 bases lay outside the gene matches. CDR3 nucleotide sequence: TGTGCCAGCAGTCCCGGACAGGGGCAGCCCCAGCATTTT. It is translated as CASSPGQGQPQHF.

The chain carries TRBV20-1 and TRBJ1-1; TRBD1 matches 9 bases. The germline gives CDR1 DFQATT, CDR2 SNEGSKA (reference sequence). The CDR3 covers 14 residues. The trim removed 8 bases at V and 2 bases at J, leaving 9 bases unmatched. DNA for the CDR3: TGCAGTACCAAACAGGGGGCAAGTAACACTGAAGCTTTCTTT. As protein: CSTKQGASNTEAFF.

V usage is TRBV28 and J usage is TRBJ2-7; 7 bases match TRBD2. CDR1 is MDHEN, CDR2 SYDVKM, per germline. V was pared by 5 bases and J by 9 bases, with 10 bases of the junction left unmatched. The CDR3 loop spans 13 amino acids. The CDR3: CASSRLAVRGQYF. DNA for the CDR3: TGTGCCAGCAGTCGGCTAGCGGTACGCGGGCAGTACTTC.

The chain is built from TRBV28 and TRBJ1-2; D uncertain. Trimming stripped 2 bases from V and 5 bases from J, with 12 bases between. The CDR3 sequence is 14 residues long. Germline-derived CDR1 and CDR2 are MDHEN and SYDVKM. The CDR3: CASSLRGGFYGYTF. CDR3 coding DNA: TGTGCCAGCAGTTTACGCGGAGGTTTTTATGGCTACACCTTC.

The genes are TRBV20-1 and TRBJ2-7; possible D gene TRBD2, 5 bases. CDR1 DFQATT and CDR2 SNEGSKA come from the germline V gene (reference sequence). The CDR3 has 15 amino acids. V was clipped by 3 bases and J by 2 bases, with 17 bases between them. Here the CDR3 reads CSARVTGGSTYEQYF. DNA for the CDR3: TGCAGTGCTAGGGTGACCGGAGGATCAACCTACGAGCAGTACTTC.

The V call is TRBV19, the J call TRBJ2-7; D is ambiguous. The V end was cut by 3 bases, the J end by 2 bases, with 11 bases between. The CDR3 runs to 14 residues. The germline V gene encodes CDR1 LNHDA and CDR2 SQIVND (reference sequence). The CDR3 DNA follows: TGTGCCAGTAGTATCCCGACGATACCCTACGAGCAGTACTTC. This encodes CASSIPTIPYEQYF.

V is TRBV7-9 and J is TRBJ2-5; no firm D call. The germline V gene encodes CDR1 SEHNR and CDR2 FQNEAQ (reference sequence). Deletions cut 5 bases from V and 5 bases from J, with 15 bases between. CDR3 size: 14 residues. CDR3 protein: CASSLFTAWETQYF. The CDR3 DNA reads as TGTGCCAGCAGCCTATTTACTGCTTGGGAGACCCAGTACTTC.

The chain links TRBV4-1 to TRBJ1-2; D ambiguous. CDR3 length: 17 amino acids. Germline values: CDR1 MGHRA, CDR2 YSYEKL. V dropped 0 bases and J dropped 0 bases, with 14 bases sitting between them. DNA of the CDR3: TGCGCCAGCAGCCAAGATCGGTTTACAGAAGCTAACTATGGCTACACCTTC. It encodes CASSQDRFTEANYGYTF.

This chain's CDR3 is CASSFGWGNQPQHF. In nucleotides, the CDR3 is TGTGCCAGCAGTTTTGGTTGGGGCAATCAGCCCCAGCATTTT. The genes are TRBV12-3 or TRBV12-4 and TRBJ1-5; no clear D gene. CDR3 length equals 14 residues. Trimming left V 3 bases short and J 2 bases short, with 8 bases between.

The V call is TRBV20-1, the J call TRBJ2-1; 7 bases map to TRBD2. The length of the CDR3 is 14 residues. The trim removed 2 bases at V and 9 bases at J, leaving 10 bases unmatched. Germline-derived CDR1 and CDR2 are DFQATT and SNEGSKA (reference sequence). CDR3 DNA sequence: TGCAGTGCTAGACTTGCGGGAGTAGGTGGTGAGCAGTTCTTC. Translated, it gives CSARLAGVGGEQFF.

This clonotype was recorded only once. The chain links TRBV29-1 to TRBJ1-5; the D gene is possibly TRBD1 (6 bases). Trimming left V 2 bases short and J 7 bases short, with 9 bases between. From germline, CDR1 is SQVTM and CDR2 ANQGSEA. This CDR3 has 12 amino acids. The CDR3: CSVERGGQPQHF. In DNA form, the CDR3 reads TGCAGCGTTGAACGGGGGGGCCAGCCCCAGCATTTT.